This T cell receptor beta chain was recorded in a study of CXCR3-negative and CXCR3-positive naive CD8 T cells. Those CD8+ T cells considered naive were CD45RO-CCR7+CD27+CD95-. With UMI labels, 5' RACE was used to prepare the TRB cDNA libraries. TCRdb re-called the 5' RACE reads, yielding one record per CDR3 amino acid sequence without DNA. The clone table shows 84,000 or so distinct CDR3 sequences, with the ten largest holding approximately 0.54%. As for this clonotype: No antigen is known for it.

The CDR3 sequence is 16 residues long. Germline assignment: CDR1 PRHDT and CDR2 FYEKMQ (reference sequence). Whole-study findings and limits: Each naive subset displayed comparably high diversity, whereas memory CD8+ cells displayed much lower diversity. Naive cells positive for CXCR3 carried more hydrophobic TRB CDR3s than CXCR3-negative ones. Partly lower CXCR3 expression followed cryopreservation, and most assays relied on fresh PBMCs. For the naive subsets, surface CD5 was similar, and TCR strength was inferred from TRB CDR3 properties.

The TCR sequence derives from a human donor in good health. Some clones in this sample may be carry-over from other donors' samples. This sequence joins TRBV13 and TRBJ2-1. Specimen: naive CXCR3+ CD8+ T cells from blood. Described subset: CD45RO-CCR7+CD27+CD95- naive CD8+ T cells expressing CXCR3 (TNR3+). The CDR3: CASSLVNGIAKYEQFF.